These 29 T cell receptor beta chains were sequenced from one sample in a study of response to subunit inactivated influenza vaccine. Via MiXCR, TCRdb re-called the RT-PCR reads, giving one row per CDR3 protein. The sample lists 500,000 to 550,000 distinct CDR3 sequences, around 8% occurring once. Sequenced material: PBMCs from blood, taken roughly 24 months after vaccination. The receptors originated from a man aged 50 to 75 who received an inactivated influenza vaccine.

This clonotype came up a few times. This chain joins TRBV12-3 or TRBV12-4 and TRBJ1-5; D unclear. Trimming removed 7 bases from V and 9 bases from J, with 13 bases in between. The CDR3 is made up of 12 amino acids. CDR3 nucleotide sequence: TGTGCCAGCACGGACTGGGCAGGGCCCCAGCATTTT. Amino acid sequence: CASTDWAGPQHF.

The table lists this clonotype with many counts. The genes are TRBV4-3 and TRBJ2-7; no firm D call. Germline V gene data show CDR1 as LGHNA and CDR2 as YSLEER. The CDR3 is 15 residues long. Trimming took 4 bases from V and 4 from J, leaving 17 bases between them. CDR3 residues: CASSPNNRLEYEQYF. CDR3 in DNA: TGCGCCAGCAGCCCCAACAACCGACTCGAGTACGAGCAGTACTTC.

This clonotype showed up many times. V and J are TRBV12-3 or TRBV12-4 and TRBJ1-1, with TRBD1 identical over 9 bases. This CDR3 spans 16 amino acids. Trimming at V came to 1 base and at J to 6 bases, leaving 9 bases not matched to a gene. The CDR3 nucleotides read TGTGCCAGCAGTTTAGAAGCCTGGGACAGGGCCTCTGAAGCTTTCTTT. It yields the protein CASSLEAWDRASEAFF.

This clonotype was recorded at least ten times. The chain carries TRBV20-1 and TRBJ2-2, with a tentative D call TRBD2 (6 bases). Germline-derived CDR1 and CDR2 are DFQATT and SNEGSKA (reference sequence). Trimming cost V 3 bases and J 0 bases, with 26 bases left between them. The CDR3 sequence is 20 residues long. DNA for the CDR3: TGCAGTGCTAGGAACGTGGGGGGACTGGTACCCCAAGCGAACACCGGGGAGCTGTTTTTT. Its protein is CSARNVGGLVPQANTGELFF.

This clonotype was recorded a few times. The gene calls are TRBV5-1 and TRBJ1-1; no firm D call. Germline V lookup: CDR1 SGHRS, CDR2 YFSETQ. Trimming stripped 0 bases from V and 0 bases from J, with 9 bases between. There are 15 residues in the CDR3. CDR3 bases: TGCGCCAGCAGCTTGGCTGGGCAGCTGAACACTGAAGCTTTCTTT. It codes for CASSLAGQLNTEAFF.

This clonotype appeared many times. The chain joins TRBV5-5 to TRBJ2-4; TRBD2 aligns across 12 bases. The CDR3 totals 18 residues. The V gene's germline CDR1 is SGHKS and CDR2 YYEKEE (reference sequence). The trim removed 0 bases at V and 1 base at J, leaving 5 bases unmatched. The DNA of the CDR3 is TGTGCCAGCAGCTTGGTCCTAGCGGGAGGGCCGGCCAAAAACATTCAGTACTTC. Amino acids: CASSLVLAGGPAKNIQYF.

This clonotype has at least ten counts. The chain recombines TRBV7-6 with TRBJ2-1; 8 nucleotides line up with TRBD2. The CDR3 extends over 14 amino acids. The V segment lost 0 bases and the J segment 13 bases; nucleotides outside the gene matches: 8. CDR1 SGHVS and CDR2 FNYEAQ come from the germline V gene. Written as DNA, the CDR3 is TGTGCCAGCAGCTTAGCGGAGCTAGCGGGCATACAGTTCTTC. Protein sequence: CASSLAELAGIQFF.

This clonotype was detected only a few times. The chain couples TRBV6-6 to TRBJ1-2; TRBD1 agrees at 7 bases. The trim removed 6 bases at V and 5 bases at J, leaving 6 bases unmatched. CDR1 and CDR2 (germline): MNHNY, SVGAGI (reference sequence). This CDR3 has 13 amino acids. In DNA form, the CDR3 reads TGTGCCAGCAGACAAGGACAGGCTTATGGCTACACCTTC. Its protein product is CASRQGQAYGYTF.

This clonotype showed up many times. The chain combines TRBV20-1 with TRBJ1-1; TRBD1 might be the D (6 bases). This CDR3 is 14 amino acids long. CDR1 DFQATT and CDR2 SNEGSKA come from the germline V gene (reference sequence). Trimming left V 1 base short and J 4 bases short, with 13 bases between. CDR3 nucleotides: TGCAGTGCTAGAGGATCCCTAGGGGGCACTGAAGCTTTCTTT. This encodes CSARGSLGGTEAFF.

This clonotype has more than one count but fewer than ten. V is TRBV20-1 and J is TRBJ1-1, with D hard to call. The CDR3 sequence is 11 residues long. The germline V gene encodes CDR1 DFQATT and CDR2 SNEGSKA (reference sequence). The V end was cut by 3 bases, the J end by 5 bases, with 7 bases between. The CDR3 DNA is TGCAGTGCTAGTCGGGAGACTGAAGCTTTCTTT. It translates to CSASRETEAFF.

This clonotype was observed at least ten times. V usage is TRBV20-1 and J usage is TRBJ1-1; D is uncertain. Trimming left V 1 base short and J 1 base short, with 4 bases between. This CDR3 has 12 residues. The germline V gene has CDR1 DFQATT and CDR2 SNEGSKA (reference sequence). The CDR3 DNA is TGCAGTGCTAGAGTTGGGAACACTGAAGCTTTCTTT. It translates to CSARVGNTEAFF.

This chain uses TRBV28 with TRBJ1-5; 7 bases are shared with TRBD1. V trimming: 7 bases; J trimming: 2 bases; junction bases outside the gene matches: 5. The CDR3 is 14 residues long. Germline assignment: CDR1 MDHEN and CDR2 SYDVKM. The CDR3 loop is CASTYRGGNQPQHF. The CDR3, as DNA: TGTGCCAGCACGTACAGGGGTGGCAATCAGCCCCAGCATTTT.

This clonotype occurred a few times. The rearrangement links TRBV10-3 to TRBJ2-5, with D uncertain. Germline lookup yields CDR1 ENHRY and CDR2 SYGVKD. Deletions cut 6 bases from V and 2 bases from J, with 10 bases between. The CDR3 has 13 residues. The CDR3 region is CAIRGDDQETQYF. The DNA of the CDR3 is TGTGCCATCAGGGGCGACGATCAAGAGACCCAGTACTTC.

This clonotype was detected only a few times. The chain is built from TRBV24-1 and TRBJ2-3; D is possibly TRBD2 (6 bases). CDR1 is KGHDR, CDR2 SFDVKD, per germline. The germline V and J ends were trimmed by 4 bases and 3 bases, with 16 bases remaining between them. The CDR3 loop spans 16 amino acids. CDR3 in amino acids: CATSERGESKTDTQYF. CDR3 in DNA: TGTGCCACCAGTGAGCGGGGTGAAAGTAAAACAGATACGCAGTATTTT.

This clonotype appeared many times. V usage is TRBV7-2 and J usage is TRBJ2-1; possibly TRBD1 for D (6 bases). Between the trimmed V and J ends, which lost 3 bases and 15 bases, there was a span of 18 bases. The germline CDR1 and CDR2 sequences are SGHTA and FQGNSA. The CDR3 spans 13 residues. CDR3 in amino acids: CASSFHGDKTPFF. The CDR3 coding sequence is TGTGCCAGCAGCTTCCACGGGGACAAAACCCCGTTCTTC.

This clonotype is medium-sized within its sample. The J gene is TRBJ2-5, the V gene TRBV12-3 or TRBV12-4; D unresolved. The CDR3 length is 11 residues. The V and J ends lost 6 bases and 2 bases respectively, with 4 bases between them. CDR3 nucleotides: TGTGCCAGCAGCTTACAAGAGACCCAGTACTTC. The encoded protein is CASSLQETQYF.

This clonotype has more than one count but fewer than ten. J is TRBJ1-2 and V is TRBV7-2; TRBD1 matches at 8 bases. The CDR3 is 14 residues long. Germline loops: CDR1 SGHTA, CDR2 FQGNSA. Trimming took 7 bases from V and 4 from J; bases not matched to a gene: 8. The CDR3 region has the DNA TGTGCCAGCATCCCACCGACAGGGGTCTATGGCTACACCTTC. This codes for CASIPPTGVYGYTF.

The table lists this clonotype with a few counts. The CDR3 bases are TGCGCCAGCAGCCAAGAGGGGTTCGGGACCGGGGAGCTGTTTTTT. This encodes CASSQEGFGTGELFF. V and J are TRBV4-3 and TRBJ2-2; no reliable D call. Germline CDR1 reads LGHNA; CDR2 reads YSLEER. The V and J ends lost 0 bases and 5 bases respectively, with 10 bases between them. The CDR3 spans 15 residues.

V and J are TRBV15 and TRBJ2-1; 8 nucleotides agree with TRBD2. The CDR3 runs to 17 residues. The germline gives CDR1 LNHNV, CDR2 YYDKDF (reference sequence). With V trimmed by 3 bases and J by 6 bases, 13 bases remained unmatched. CDR3 bases: TGTGCCACCAGCAGGACCGTGGGAGCGGGGGCCACCAATGAGCAGTTCTTC. It is translated as CATSRTVGAGATNEQFF.

This clonotype appeared a few times. V gene TRBV10-3 combines with J gene TRBJ2-1; 10 nucleotides match TRBD2. The V segment lost 6 bases and the J segment 5 bases; nucleotides outside the gene matches: 7. The CDR3 is 15 amino acids. Germline V lookup: CDR1 ENHRY, CDR2 SYGVKD. The CDR3 reads CAISGIAGGHNEQFF. The DNA of the CDR3 is TGTGCCATCAGCGGAATAGCGGGGGGTCACAATGAGCAGTTCTTC.

The chain is built from TRBV4-3 and TRBJ1-5; no clear D gene. Germline CDR1 and CDR2: LGHNA and YSLEER. Trimming pared 4 bases from V and 5 bases from J, leaving 15 bases between. This CDR3 has 15 amino acids. CDR3 sequence reads: CASSPLGPKHQPQHF. Written as DNA, the CDR3 is TGCGCCAGCAGCCCCCTAGGACCGAAGCATCAGCCCCAGCATTTT.

At least ten counts were recorded for this clonotype. The gene calls are TRBV3-1 and TRBJ2-3; 11 bases fit TRBD2. CDR1 and CDR2 (germline): LGHDT, YNNKEL (reference sequence). V trimming: 3 bases; J trimming: 4 bases; junction bases outside the gene matches: 3. This CDR3 is 15 amino acids long. The CDR3 reads CASSQTSGAPDTQYF. Written as DNA, the CDR3 is TGTGCCAGCAGCCAGACTAGCGGGGCGCCAGATACGCAGTATTTT.

This clonotype was recorded at least ten times. The chain combines TRBV7-2 with TRBJ1-5; D is unclear. V was clipped by 1 base and J by 4 bases, with 8 bases between them. This CDR3 region has 14 residues. Germline CDR1 and CDR2: SGHTA and FQGNSA. The CDR3 loop reads CASSLGGNNQPQHF. The CDR3 DNA sequence: TGTGCCAGCAGCTTAGGAGGGAATAATCAGCCCCAGCATTTT.

This clonotype was found a few times. J is TRBJ2-1 and V is TRBV11-2; TRBD1 agrees at 10 bases. Germline trimming cut 5 bases from V and 1 base from J; bases unmatched to any gene: 8. Per germline, CDR1 SGHAT and CDR2 FQNNGV. This CDR3 comprises 17 residues. CDR3 residues: CASSPTRQGASYNEQFF. CDR3 nucleotides: TGTGCCAGCAGCCCTACCAGACAGGGGGCTTCCTACAATGAGCAGTTCTTC.

A few counts support this clonotype. The rearrangement links TRBV12-3 or TRBV12-4 to TRBJ2-1; D gene unclear. CDR3 size: 13 residues. The V end lost 9 bases, the J end lost 5 bases, and 14 bases lay between the germline ends. The CDR3 DNA is TGTGCCAGTAGAATGACTGCCGACAATGAGCAGTTCTTC. Protein sequence: CASRMTADNEQFF.

This clonotype appeared a few times. This chain connects TRBV4-2 to TRBJ2-3; D is perhaps TRBD1 (6 bases). CDR1 and CDR2 (germline): LGHNA, YNFKEQ. The CDR3 covers 16 residues. Trimming removed 4 bases at V and 2 bases at J, with 16 bases between. DNA for the CDR3: TGTGCCAGCAGCCTACAACCCGGGACAAACACAGATACGCAGTATTTT. It encodes CASSLQPGTNTDTQYF.

This clonotype was seen at least ten times. V is TRBV4-2 and J is TRBJ1-2; TRBD1 is a possible D gene (5 bases). The CDR3 sequence is 15 residues long. Germline V CDR1 and CDR2: LGHNA, YNFKEQ. Trimming took off 7 bases at V and 8 bases at J, with 23 bases between the two ends. The CDR3 coding sequence is TGTGCCAGCACCCCCGGGTCAGGGAGAGGAGAAGGCTACACCTTC. It specifies CASTPGSGRGEGYTF.

The chain has TRBV15 and TRBJ1-1; TRBD1 is a possible D gene (6 bases). The germline V gene encodes CDR1 LNHNV and CDR2 YYDKDF (reference sequence). The CDR3 has 14 residues. V shed 5 bases and J shed 0 bases, with 10 bases lying between them. The CDR3 region is CATSDRLMNTEAFF. The CDR3 DNA is TGTGCCACCAGCGACAGGCTGATGAACACTGAAGCTTTCTTT.

This chain links TRBV6-5 with TRBJ2-1; a weak D match, TRBD2 (7 bases). This CDR3 is built from 15 residues. Trimming pared 2 bases from V and 1 base from J, leaving 9 bases between. From germline, CDR1 is MNHEY and CDR2 SVGAGI. As DNA, the CDR3 is TGTGCCAGCAGTTACCGGGGGGCGTCCTACAATGAGCAGTTCTTC. Its translation is CASSYRGASYNEQFF.